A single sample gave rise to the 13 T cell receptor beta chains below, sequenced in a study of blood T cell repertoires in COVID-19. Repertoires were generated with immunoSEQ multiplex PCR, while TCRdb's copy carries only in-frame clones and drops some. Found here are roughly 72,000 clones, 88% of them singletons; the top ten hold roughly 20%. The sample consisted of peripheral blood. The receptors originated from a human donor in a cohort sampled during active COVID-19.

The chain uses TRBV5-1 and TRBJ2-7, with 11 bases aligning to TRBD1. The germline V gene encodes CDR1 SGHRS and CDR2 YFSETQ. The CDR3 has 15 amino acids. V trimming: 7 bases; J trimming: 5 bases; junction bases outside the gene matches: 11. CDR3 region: CASASRDRGFHEQYF. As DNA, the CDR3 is TGCGCCAGCGCTTCCAGGGACAGGGGGTTCCACGAGCAGTACTTC.

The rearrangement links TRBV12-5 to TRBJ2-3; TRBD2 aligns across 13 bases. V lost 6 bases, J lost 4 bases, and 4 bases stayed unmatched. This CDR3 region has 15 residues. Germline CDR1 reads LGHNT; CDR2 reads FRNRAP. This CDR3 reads CASGTSGGASDTQYF. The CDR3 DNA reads TGTGCTAGTGGCACTAGCGGGGGGGCCTCAGATACGCAGTATTTT.

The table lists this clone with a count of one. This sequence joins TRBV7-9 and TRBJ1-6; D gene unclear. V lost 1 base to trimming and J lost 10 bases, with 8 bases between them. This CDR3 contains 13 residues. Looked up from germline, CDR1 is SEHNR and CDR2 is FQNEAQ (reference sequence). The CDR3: CASSLGGNSPLHF. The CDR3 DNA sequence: TGTGCCAGCAGCTTAGGAGGAAACTCACCCCTCCACTTT.

As DNA, the CDR3 is TGCAGCGTTGAAGACGCATACTCCTCTGGAAACACCATATATTTT. It specifies CSVEDAYSSGNTIYF. The chain carries TRBV29-1 and TRBJ1-3; no reliable D call. In germline, CDR1 is SQVTM, CDR2 ANQGSEA. This CDR3 region has 15 residues. The V and J ends lost 0 bases and 0 bases respectively, with 9 bases between them. The variable domain in full, completed from reference TRBV29-1 and TRBJ1-3, reads SAVISQKPSRDICQRGTSLTIQCQVDSQVTMMFWYRQQPGQSLTLIATANQGSEATYESGFVIDKFPISRPNLTFSTLTVSNMSPEDSSIYLCSVEDAYSSGNTIYFGEGSWLTVV.

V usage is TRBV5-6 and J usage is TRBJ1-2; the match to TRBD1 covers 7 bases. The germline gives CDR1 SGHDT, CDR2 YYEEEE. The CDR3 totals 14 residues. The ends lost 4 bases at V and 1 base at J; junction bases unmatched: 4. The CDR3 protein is CASSLGQNNYGYTF. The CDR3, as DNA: TGTGCCAGCAGCCTGGGACAGAATAACTATGGCTACACCTTC. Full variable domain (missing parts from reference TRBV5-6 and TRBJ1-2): DAGVTQSPTHLIKTRGQQVTLRCSPKSGHDTVSWYQQALGQGPQFIFQYYEEEERQRGNFPDRFSGHQFPNYSSELNVNALLLGDSALYLCASSLGQNNYGYTFGSGTRLTVV.

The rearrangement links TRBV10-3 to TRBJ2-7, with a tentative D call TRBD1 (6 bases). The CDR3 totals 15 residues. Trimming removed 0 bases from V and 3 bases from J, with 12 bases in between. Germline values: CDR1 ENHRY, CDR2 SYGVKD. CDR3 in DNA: TGTGCCATCAGTGAGTCAGGGGACACCCTCTACGAGCAGTACTTC. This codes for CAISESGDTLYEQYF.

The CDR3: CASSQEWLAGEVTQYF. The CDR3 DNA reads TGCGCCAGCAGCCAAGAATGGCTAGCGGGAGAGGTGACCCAGTACTTC. The chain carries TRBV4-1 and TRBJ2-5; 10 nucleotides align to TRBD2. Germline loops: CDR1 MGHRA, CDR2 YSYEKL. The CDR3 has 16 amino acids. Losses at the gene ends were 0 bases for V and 7 bases for J; bases not matched to a gene: 8.

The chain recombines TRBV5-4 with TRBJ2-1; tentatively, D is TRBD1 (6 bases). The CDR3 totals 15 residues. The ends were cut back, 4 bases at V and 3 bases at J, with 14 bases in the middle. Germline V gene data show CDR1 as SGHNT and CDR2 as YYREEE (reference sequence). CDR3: CASSPGQVHYNEQFF. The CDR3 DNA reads TGTGCCAGCAGCCCGGGACAAGTACACTACAATGAGCAGTTCTTC.

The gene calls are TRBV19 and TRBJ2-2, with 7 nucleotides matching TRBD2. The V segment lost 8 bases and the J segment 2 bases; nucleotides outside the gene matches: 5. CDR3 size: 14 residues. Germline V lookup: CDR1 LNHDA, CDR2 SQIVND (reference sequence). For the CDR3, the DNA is TGTGCCAGTCGACTAGCCTTCAACACCGGGGAGCTGTTTTTT. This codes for CASRLAFNTGELFF.

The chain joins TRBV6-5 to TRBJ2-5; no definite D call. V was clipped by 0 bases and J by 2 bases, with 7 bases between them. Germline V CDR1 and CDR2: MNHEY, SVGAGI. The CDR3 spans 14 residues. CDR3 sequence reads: CASSYSVRQETQYF. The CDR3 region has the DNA TGTGCCAGCAGTTACTCAGTCAGACAAGAGACCCAGTACTTC.

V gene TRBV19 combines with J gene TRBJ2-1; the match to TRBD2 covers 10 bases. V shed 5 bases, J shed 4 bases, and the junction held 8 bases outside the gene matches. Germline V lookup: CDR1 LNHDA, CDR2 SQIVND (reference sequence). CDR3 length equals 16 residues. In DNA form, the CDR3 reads TGTGCCAGTAGTCCTTCTCAGCGGGGGGGATACAATGAGCAGTTCTTC. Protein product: CASSPSQRGGYNEQFF.

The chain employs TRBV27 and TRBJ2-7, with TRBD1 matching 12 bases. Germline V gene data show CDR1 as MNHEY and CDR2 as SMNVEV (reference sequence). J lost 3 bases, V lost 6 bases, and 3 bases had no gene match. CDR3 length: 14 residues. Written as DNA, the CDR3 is TGTGCCAGCAGCTGGGACAGGGGGCACTACGAGCAGTACTTC. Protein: CASSWDRGHYEQYF.

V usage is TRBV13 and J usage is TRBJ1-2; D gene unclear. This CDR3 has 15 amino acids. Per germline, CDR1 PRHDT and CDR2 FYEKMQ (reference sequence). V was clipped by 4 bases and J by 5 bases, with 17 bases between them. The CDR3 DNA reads TGTGCCAGCAGCTACACCCGTAGCGGCAGGTATGGCTACACCTTC. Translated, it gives CASSYTRSGRYGYTF.